The sequence of this T cell receptor (beta chain) was determined in a study of early T cells in non-severe SARS-CoV-2 infection. Findings and limits, study-wide: Reliance on VDJdb matching favored anti-spike CD8 responses; private and CD4 specificities were missed.

The germline gives CDR1 DFQATT, CDR2 SNEGSKA (reference sequence). The V and J ends lost 0 bases and 2 bases, in that order; junction bases with no gene match: 4. The CDR3 loop spans 15 amino acids. This clonotype was observed a few times. As yet, its antigen is unknown. TCRdb re-called the 5' RACE reads through MiXCR, storing one row per CDR3 protein. The data show under 100,000 distinct CDR3 sequences, about 10% seen once. J is TRBJ1-1 and V is TRBV20-1; 9 positions agree with TRBD1. This receptor was taken from an adult who was a healthcare worker with PCR-confirmed SARS-CoV-2 infection or an uninfected control (not recorded which). What was sequenced was whole blood. Written as DNA, the CDR3 is TGCAGTGCTAGAGATCCTACAGGGGGCAACACTGAAGCTTTCTTT. Encoded protein: CSARDPTGGNTEAFF.